The clone carrying this T cell receptor beta chain was counted many times. As yet, its antigen is unknown. The library protocol tagged each TCR cDNA with a unique molecular identifier. TCRdb ran MiXCR on the 5' RACE reads and lists one entry per CDR3 protein. The sample holds roughly 99,000 distinct CDR3 sequences, 19% seen once. Indicated time point: blood at routine non-recurrence follow-up after resection. In each case, whole RNA from tumor, nontumor lung or frozen PBMC was sequenced unsorted. V was clipped by 4 bases and J by 9 bases; unmatched bases: 13. In germline, CDR1 is SGDLS, CDR2 YYNGEE. There are 15 residues in the CDR3. The entry originates in a study of spatial heterogeneity in lung cancer. Study overall: Each time, sequencing found more beta-chain sequences than alpha-chain sequences. General study findings and limits: At resection, ubiquitous expanded tumor TCRs appeared in blood more than at follow-up.

This TCR derives from a male donor with early-stage non-small cell lung cancer. Sample: PBMCs, taken at follow-up. The J gene is TRBJ2-1, the V gene TRBV9, with TRBD2 matching over 7 bases. This CDR3 reads CASSPQRGGPFEQFF. CDR3 DNA sequence: TGTGCCAGCAGCCCCCAGCGGGGAGGGCCGTTTGAGCAGTTCTTC.